This passage covers 11 T cell receptor beta chains from one sample sequenced in a study of cytomegalovirus exposure and HLA in healthy donors. The PCR had 60 Vbeta and 13 Jbeta primers. Libraries were prepared by immunoSEQ multiplex PCR; TCRdb keeps only in-frame clonotypes and omits some of them. The data hold more than 150,000 clones, with about four fifths observed a single time. Material: PBMCs. The receptors stem from a woman aged 50 to 60 in good health and CMV-seropositive.

The CDR3: CASRLVTSGAGWYEQYF. Here the CDR3 DNA reads TGTGCAAGTCGCTTAGTGACTAGCGGGGCAGGGTGGTACGAGCAGTACTTC. The chain links TRBV12-2 to TRBJ2-7; no DNA check was done on the table's D call, TRBD2. TRBV12-2 is labeled a pseudogene. This CDR3 spans 17 amino acids.

The rearrangement links TRBV5-4 to TRBJ2-1, with D possibly being TRBD1 (5 bases). There are 15 residues in the CDR3. Germline values: CDR1 SGHNT, CDR2 YYREEE (reference sequence). The V end was cut by 1 base, the J end by 5 bases, with 13 bases between. The CDR3 reads CASSLSPDKDNEQFF. Here the CDR3 DNA reads TGTGCCAGCAGCTTGAGTCCGGACAAAGACAATGAGCAGTTCTTC.

This CDR3 reads CAISETGDGNTIYF. In DNA form, the CDR3 reads TGTGCCATCAGTGAAACAGGGGACGGAAACACCATATATTTT. The V call is TRBV10-3, the J call TRBJ1-3; 7 bases align to TRBD1. Losses at the gene ends were 3 bases for V and 4 bases for J; bases not matched to a gene: 3. The CDR3 length is 14 residues. Germline V CDR1 and CDR2: ENHRY, SYGVKD.

The chain has TRBV7-2 and TRBJ2-1; 8 nucleotides align to TRBD2. The V gene end was trimmed by 5 bases and the J gene end by 0 bases; junction bases not matched to a gene: 9. This CDR3 spans 17 amino acids. CDR1 is SGHTA and CDR2 is FQGNSA in the germline V gene. CDR3 sequence (DNA): TGTGCCAGCAGCACCCCTAGCGGGCGCAGCTCCTACAATGAGCAGTTCTTC. It is translated as CASSTPSGRSSYNEQFF.

The J gene is TRBJ1-1, the V gene TRBV19; TRBD1 aligns across 8 bases. CDR1 LNHDA and CDR2 SQIVND come from the germline V gene (reference sequence). The length of the CDR3 is 16 residues. The J segment lost 5 bases and the V segment lost 3 bases, leaving 11 bases of the junction unmatched. The CDR3 DNA reads TGTGCCAGTAGTATTAACTTATACAGGGGGAGGACTGAAGCTTTCTTT. Its translation is CASSINLYRGRTEAFF.

This clone was observed a single time. This chain uses TRBV27 with TRBJ2-1; D is possibly TRBD2 (6 bases). Germline CDR1 reads MNHEY; CDR2 reads SMNVEV (reference sequence). Trimming pared 6 bases from V and 6 bases from J, leaving 15 bases between. This CDR3 contains 14 residues. The CDR3 nucleotides read TGTGCCAGCAGAACGGGTAGCGGACTCAATGAGCAGTTCTTC. The encoded protein is CASRTGSGLNEQFF.

This sequence joins TRBV2 and TRBJ2-7; 10 bases agree with TRBD1. The germline CDR1 and CDR2 sequences are SNHLY and FYNNEI. CDR3 length equals 16 residues. J lost 0 bases, V lost 4 bases, and 6 bases had no gene match. The CDR3 bases are TGTGCCAGCAGTGCCTTGGGGACAGGGGACTCCTACGAGCAGTACTTC. It yields the protein CASSALGTGDSYEQYF.

This chain connects TRBV27 to TRBJ2-3; TRBD2 matches 10 bases. Trimming cost V 4 bases and J 0 bases; bases outside gene matches: 4. The CDR3 is made up of 16 amino acids. In germline, CDR1 is MNHEY, CDR2 SMNVEV (reference sequence). The CDR3: CASSSRTSGSTDTQYF. The CDR3 region has the DNA TGTGCCAGCAGTTCAAGGACTAGCGGCAGCACAGATACGCAGTATTTT.

The chain links TRBV6-6 to TRBJ1-2; no firm D call. The CDR3 runs 14 residues. The germline gives CDR1 MNHNY, CDR2 SVGAGI (reference sequence). The ends were cut back, 5 bases at V and 3 bases at J, with 13 bases in the middle. The DNA for the CDR3 is TGTGCCAGCAGTATGAGGGCTGTAGACTATGGCTACACCTTC. Amino acid sequence: CASSMRAVDYGYTF.

This clone was seen only a few times. The chain recombines TRBV28 with TRBJ1-6; D unresolved. CDR3 size: 15 residues. Trimming cost V 6 bases and J 5 bases, with 14 bases left between them. Germline values: CDR1 MDHEN, CDR2 SYDVKM. The CDR3 nucleotides read TGTGCCAGCAGACCCCATTCCGGGGATAATTCACCCCTCCACTTT. Translated: CASRPHSGDNSPLHF.

This clone was observed a handful of times. This rearrangement joins TRBV28 to TRBJ2-7; D is perhaps TRBD1 (6 bases). The germline gives CDR1 MDHEN, CDR2 SYDVKM. The length of the CDR3 is 16 residues. The V gene lost 7 bases and the J gene lost 3 bases, with 22 bases spanning the gap. The CDR3 sequence is CASKGQGRHQYYEQYF. CDR3 nucleotides: TGTGCCAGCAAAGGCCAGGGGCGCCACCAATACTACGAGCAGTACTTC.